Presented here are 9 T cell receptor beta chains from one specimen sequenced in a study of technical replicates of blood from a handful of donors. Only in-frame clones appear in the TCRdb table, and some are missing; sequencing was by immunoSEQ multiplex PCR. The profile covers 60,000 to 90,000 clones, with approximately 97% appearing a single time and roughly 0.2% taken by the ten largest. The specimen sequenced was T cells isolated from PBMCs. These receptors came from a human donor in good health.

This rearrangement joins TRBV11-3 to TRBJ2-7, with TRBD1 matching over 11 bases. CDR3 length equals 15 residues. J lost 1 base, V lost 3 bases, and 2 bases had no gene match. Germline CDR1 and CDR2: SGHNT and YENEEA. As DNA, the CDR3 is TGTGCCAGCAGCTTGGGACAGGGGGTATCCTACGAGCAGTACTTC. Translation: CASSLGQGVSYEQYF.

CDR3 coding DNA: TGTGCCAGCAGTGAACAGGGGAGCCCGTCTGGAAACACCATATATTTT. Encoded protein: CASSEQGSPSGNTIYF. V is TRBV2 and J is TRBJ1-3; D possibly corresponds to TRBD1 (6 bases). The CDR3 loop spans 16 amino acids. Trimming pared 2 bases from V and 1 base from J, leaving 12 bases between. The germline V gene encodes CDR1 SNHLY and CDR2 FYNNEI. Full variable domain (missing parts from reference TRBV2 and TRBJ1-3): EPEVTQTPSHQVTQMGQEVILRCVPISNHLYFYWYRQILGQKVEFLVSFYNNEISEKSEIFDDQFSVERPDGSNFTLKIRSTKLEDSAMYFCASSEQGSPSGNTIYFGEGSWLTVV.

This sequence joins TRBV9 and TRBJ2-3; a possible D gene is TRBD2 (7 bases). The CDR3 has 16 residues. CDR1 and CDR2 from the germline V gene are SGDLS and YYNGEE. Trimming took 4 bases from V and 3 from J, leaving 18 bases between them. CDR3 DNA: TGTGCCAGCAGCTGGGGGGGCGGGAGAGGGACAGATACGCAGTATTTT. It codes for CASSWGGGRGTDTQYF.

This sequence joins TRBV7-9 and TRBJ1-5, with 10 positions matching TRBD1. Germline CDR1 is SEHNR and CDR2 is FQNEAQ (reference sequence). V trimming: 4 bases; J trimming: 0 bases; junction bases outside the gene matches: 9. The CDR3 totals 18 residues. CDR3 in DNA: TGTGCCAGCAGCTCCGGGACAGGGGTCTATAATAGCAATCAGCCCCAGCATTTT. Protein product: CASSSGTGVYNSNQPQHF.

The chain is built from TRBV4-1 and TRBJ2-7; TRBD1 matches at 8 bases. This CDR3 spans 16 amino acids. Germline V CDR1 and CDR2: MGHRA, YSYEKL. The V gene end was trimmed by 1 base and the J gene end by 3 bases; junction bases not matched to a gene: 8. CDR3 sequence (DNA): TGCGCCAGCAGCCAAGGGGTTCTGGGACAGGTCTACGAGCAGTACTTC. Protein: CASSQGVLGQVYEQYF.

The table lists this clone with a count of one. The gene calls are TRBV2 and TRBJ1-2, with 11 bases aligning to TRBD1. V lost 7 bases and J lost 8; bases outside the gene matches: 9. The V gene's germline CDR1 is SNHLY and CDR2 FYNNEI. The CDR3 loop spans 14 amino acids. CDR3 DNA sequence: TGTGCCAGCATTATGGACAGGGGGCAAGGAGGCTACACCTTC. Residues: CASIMDRGQGGYTF.

The chain couples TRBV2 to TRBJ2-2; a possible D gene is TRBD1 (5 bases). The CDR3 totals 14 residues. Germline V gene data show CDR1 as SNHLY and CDR2 as FYNNEI. Trimming cost V 4 bases and J 6 bases, with 12 bases left between them. CDR3 nucleotides: TGTGCCAGCAGTGGTCAGGGTAGTGCCGGGGAGCTGTTTTTT. This encodes CASSGQGSAGELFF.

The chain joins TRBV27 to TRBJ2-1, with TRBD2 identical over 10 bases. This CDR3 region has 15 residues. V was clipped by 3 bases and J by 9 bases; unmatched bases: 8. Germline values: CDR1 MNHEY, CDR2 SMNVEV (reference sequence). The CDR3 sequence is CASSFYSGGRGEQFF. The DNA for the CDR3 is TGTGCCAGCAGTTTTTATAGCGGGGGGAGGGGTGAGCAGTTCTTC.

This clone was observed once. The V gene is TRBV6-1, the J gene TRBJ2-3, with a possible D match to TRBD2 (5 bases). Trimming removed 1 base from V and 2 bases from J, with 10 bases in between. The CDR3 sequence is 15 residues long. Looked up from germline, CDR1 is MNHNS and CDR2 is SASEGT. The CDR3 DNA is TGTGCCAGCAGTGAAGGCCTAGCCGTCACAGATACGCAGTATTTT. Translated: CASSEGLAVTDTQYF.